This T cell receptor (beta chain) was documented in a study of T cell changes during pregnancy in multiple sclerosis. Germline values: CDR1 MNHNY, CDR2 SVGAGI (reference sequence). V was shortened by 6 bases and J by 0 bases, with 18 bases between the two germline ends. CDR3 length: 16 amino acids. Libraries were prepared by immunoSEQ multiplex PCR; TCRdb keeps only in-frame clonotypes and omits some of them. Of about 93,000 clones listed, approximately 92% are singletons. The sequences come from peripheral blood, collected after pregnancy. This sequence joins TRBV6-6 and TRBJ2-7; a weak D match, TRBD2 (6 bases). This sequence originates from a female donor with multiple sclerosis, enrolled in a pregnancy study. The CDR3 DNA sequence: TGTGCCAGCAGCCCCGGGAGTAGCGTGAGCTCCTACGAGCAGTACTTC. This gives the protein CASSPGSSVSSYEQYF.